This TCR beta chain came from a study of molecular identifiers for immune sequencing clone quantification. Whole-study results and caveats: Clones with over 20 RNA copies captured over 98% of effector molecules but under 1% of naive ones.

Bulk TCR libraries used previously described methods and listed TCR primers. MiXCR, applied by TCRdb to the PCR reads, yields one record per CDR3 protein. Seen here are hundreds of thousands of distinct CDR3 sequences, 24% observed once, and the top ten hold approximately 0.74%. This clonotype was found many times. Its matching antigen is unknown. J was trimmed by 2 bases and V by 4 bases; bases with no gene match: 4. CDR3 size: 14 residues. Germline V gene data show CDR1 as MRHNA and CDR2 as SNTAGT. The V call is TRBV6-4, the J call TRBJ2-5; TRBD1 agrees at 7 bases. The TCR sequence derives from a human donor in good health. Some libraries in this study had Jurkat cell RNA spiked in. The sample consisted of naive CD8+ T cells from blood, with Jurkat cell RNA spiked in. Subset reported: FACS-sorted CD8+CD4-CCR7+CD45RA+ naive T cells. CDR3 in DNA: TGTGCCAGCAGTGGTGACAGGGTACAAGAGACCCAGTACTTC. It yields the protein CASSGDRVQETQYF.